The T cell receptor (beta chain) described here comes from a study of blood T cell repertoires in COVID-19. Looking at the study overall: Some COVID-19 samples were acute and others convalescent; all came from the United States, Italy and Spain. T cells, B-cell-depleted T cells, or PBMCs provided the cDNA or gDNA that served as material.

This clone showed up just once. This CDR3 has 20 residues. V lost 2 bases, J lost 6 bases, and 19 bases stayed unmatched. From germline, CDR1 is MNHEY and CDR2 SVGEGT. Authors' methods: The assay estimated nucleated cells by amplifying reference gene primers. Method: immunoSEQ multiplex PCR; TCRdb's copy keeps in-frame clones and lacks some. D and trimming come from the DNA, and the V and J calls and clone size come from that table. The sample carries about 250,000 clones, approximately 91% recorded once. The chain couples TRBV6-2 or TRBV6-3 to TRBJ2-3; 11 bases fit TRBD2. The sequenced sample was peripheral blood. The source is a woman aged 30 to 39 with acute or convalescent COVID-19. The CDR3 loop reads CASSYGNPNKFSGRVDTQYF. In DNA, the CDR3 is TGTGCCAGCAGTTACGGAAACCCCAATAAGTTTAGCGGGAGGGTCGATACGCAGTATTTT.